This is a list of T cell receptor beta chains from one sample in a study of prognosis after radiotherapy for stage I lung cancer. MiXCR was run by TCRdb on the multiplex PCR reads, yielding one entry per CDR3 protein. The sample yields some 60,000 distinct CDR3 sequences, around 27% seen once. Sequenced here: PBMCs, sampled before or after stereotactic body radiation therapy (not recorded which). The source of these receptors is a donor aged 50 or older with non-small cell lung cancer. Both conserved end residues are part of each CDR3. The D gene is left open where the match is weak. A row's size may be missing; if present it is once, few, many or a size class.

TRBJ2-7 TRBD2 TRBV18 many TGTGCCAGCTCACCACTCCCCGGGACTACTAACTACGAGCAGTACTTC CASSPLPGTTNYEQYF
TRBJ1-5 . TRBV6-2/TRBV6-3 . TGTGCCAGCATTTCTTTCAGAGGGAATCATCCCCAGCATTTT CASISFRGNHPQHF
TRBJ2-4 TRBD1 TRBV6-1 many TGTGCCAGCCAGGGGGAGAGGGCCAAAAACATTCAGTACTTC CASQGERAKNIQYF
TRBJ1-2 . TRBV6-1 many TGTGCCAGCAGGCCGCCGGGACCGGGGGCTGGCTACACCTTC CASRPPGPGAGYTF
TRBJ2-7 . TRBV12-3/TRBV12-4 . TGTGCCAGCAGTGTCCGACAGTGGGCGACCTACGAGCAGTACTTC CASSVRQWATYEQYF
TRBJ1-2 . TRBV29-1 many TGCAGCGTTGGTGACAAGAACTATGGCTACACCTTC CSVGDKNYGYTF
TRBJ2-5 TRBD2 TRBV19 many TGTGCCAGTAGCCCCCGCCTAGCGGGGAAAGAGACCCAGTACTTC CASSPRLAGKETQYF
TRBJ2-2 . TRBV6-1 . TGTGCCAGCAGTCGCGCTACAGTGGGCTCGTCCTGGGAGCTGTTTTTT CASSRATVGSSWELFF
TRBJ2-3 TRBD2 TRBV6-1 many TGTGCCAGCAGTCGGACTAGCGGGGGAACAGATACGCAGTATTTT CASSRTSGGTDTQYF
TRBJ2-5 . TRBV5-1 many TGCGCCAGCAGCTTGGGCGGGTCCGGAGAGACCCAGTACTTC CASSLGGSGETQYF
TRBJ2-7 . TRBV20-1 many TGCAGTGCTAGAGGTGTTCTAGGCGGCTACGAGCAGTACTTC CSARGVLGGYEQYF
TRBJ2-1 . TRBV12-3/TRBV12-4 many TGTGCCAGCAGTTACCCGGGAAACAATGAGCAGTTCTTC CASSYPGNNEQFF
TRBJ1-2 . TRBV12-3/TRBV12-4 . TGTGCCAGCAGTTTACAGGTTTTTGGCTACACCTTC CASSLQVFGYTF
TRBJ2-7 . TRBV27 many TGTGCCAGCAGCTGGAAAACGACCGGGACAAAACCTTCCGAGCAGTACTTC CASSWKTTGTKPSEQYF
TRBJ2-1 . TRBV6-2/TRBV6-3 . TGTGCCAGCAGTTCCCACGGGAAGGGCAATGAGCAGTTCTTC CASSSHGKGNEQFF
TRBJ2-3 . TRBV19 . TGTGCCAGTAGTATCCGACCCGTGGGCGCATATACGCAGTATTTT CASSIRPVGAYTQYF
TRBJ2-7 . TRBV6-2/TRBV6-3 many TGTGCCAGCGAAGAGCCCGGCTCCTACGAGCAGTACTTC CASEEPGSYEQYF
TRBJ2-5 TRBD2 TRBV11-2 many TGTGCCAGCAGCTTAGATATCCTGGGGGGGATAGTTACCCAGTACTTC CASSLDILGGIVTQYF
TRBJ1-2 TRBD1 TRBV19 many TGTGCCAGTACCCCCCCGGGACAGGGGGCGAGAGGCTACACCTTC CASTPPGQGARGYTF
TRBJ1-6 . TRBV11-2 many TGTGCCAGCAGCTTAGGGCAACAGCGCTATTCACCCCTCCACTTT CASSLGQQRYSPLHF
TRBJ2-5 . TRBV20-1 many TGCAGTGCTGGGGATGTGGCAGGGTTCGAGACCCAGTACTTC CSAGDVAGFETQYF
TRBJ2-7 TRBD1 TRBV6-1 many TGTGCCAGCACCCTGCCCCCTCCAACAGGGGGCGTTAGGACCTACGAGCAGTACTTC CASTLPPPTGGVRTYEQYF
TRBJ2-7 TRBD1 TRBV30 many TGTGCCTGGAGTCGGACAGGGAGAGAGTACGAGCAGTACTTC CAWSRTGREYEQYF
TRBJ2-7 . TRBV6-1 . TGTGCCAGCATTAAACCCGGGCCAGGGAAGTACGAGCAGTACTTC CASIKPGPGKYEQYF
TRBJ1-1 . TRBV11-2 many TGTGCCAGCAGCTTCATCGGGACTGAAGCTTTCTTT CASSFIGTEAFF
TRBJ2-3 . TRBV28 . TGTGCCGTTCAAAGGGGAAACACAGATACGCAGTATTTT CAVQRGNTDTQYF
TRBJ2-1 TRBD1 TRBV19 many TGTGCCAGTAGTCCTGGCGACAGGGGAGCCTACAATGAGCAGTTCTTC CASSPGDRGAYNEQFF
TRBJ1-2 TRBD1 TRBV12-3/TRBV12-4 many TGTGCCAGCAGTTTAGTCTCGACAGGGGGCTATGGCTACACCTTC CASSLVSTGGYGYTF
TRBJ2-4 TRBD1 TRBV7-2 many TGTGCCAGCAGATCCCCAGGGACAGGGCGGGACATTCAGTACTTC CASRSPGTGRDIQYF
TRBJ1-5 . TRBV20-1 many TGCAGTGCTAGCGGAGATAGCAATCAGCCCCAGCATTTT CSASGDSNQPQHF
TRBJ1-6 . TRBV6-1 . TGTGCCAGCCGGCGGGAAAGAAGGTCACACCTCCACTTT CASRRERRSHLHF
TRBJ2-7 TRBD1 TRBV6-1 many TGTGCCAGCAGGGGACAGTTTGAGCAGTACTTC CASRGQFEQYF
TRBJ2-3 TRBD2 TRBV10-3 many TGTGCCATAGATTCGGGGGGGGTCACAGATACGCAGTATTTT CAIDSGGVTDTQYF
TRBJ1-5 . TRBV18 many TGTGCCAGCTCACCGGGCCGGGGCGATCAGCCCCAGCATTTT CASSPGRGDQPQHF
TRBJ2-3 TRBD2 TRBV6-1 . TGTGCCAGCAGCCTAGAAACTGGCTGGACTAGCGGGGGCACGCAGTATTTT CASSLETGWTSGGTQYF
TRBJ1-1 . TRBV6-8 many TGTACCAGCATTGGGCAGTACACTGAAGCTTTCTTT CTSIGQYTEAFF
TRBJ1-6 . TRBV6-1 medium-sized TGTGCCAGCAGCCCCGACGCGGTGGATTCACCCCTCCACTTT CASSPDAVDSPLHF
TRBJ1-1 . TRBV20-1 many TGCAGTGCTGAGGGGCAGAACACTGAAGCTTTCTTT CSAEGQNTEAFF
TRBJ2-3 . TRBV12-3/TRBV12-4 many TGTGCCAGCAGTTGGCGGGGCACAGATACGCAGTATTTT CASSWRGTDTQYF
TRBJ1-4 TRBD1 TRBV6-1 many TGTGCCAGCAGTAGACCACAGGGGAAGGGGGAAAAACTGTTTTTT CASSRPQGKGEKLFF
TRBJ1-1 . TRBV27 . TGTGCCAGCAGTACGTCAGGTGGCGGGATTGAAGCTTTCTTT CASSTSGGGIEAFF
TRBJ2-7 TRBD2 TRBV7-3 many TGTGCCAGCAGCTTAGCAATGACTAGCGGGGAACTCTCCTACGAGCAGTACTTC CASSLAMTSGELSYEQYF
TRBJ1-5 . TRBV4-1 many TGCGCCAGCAGCCAAGACTATTATCAGCCCCAGCATTTT CASSQDYYQPQHF